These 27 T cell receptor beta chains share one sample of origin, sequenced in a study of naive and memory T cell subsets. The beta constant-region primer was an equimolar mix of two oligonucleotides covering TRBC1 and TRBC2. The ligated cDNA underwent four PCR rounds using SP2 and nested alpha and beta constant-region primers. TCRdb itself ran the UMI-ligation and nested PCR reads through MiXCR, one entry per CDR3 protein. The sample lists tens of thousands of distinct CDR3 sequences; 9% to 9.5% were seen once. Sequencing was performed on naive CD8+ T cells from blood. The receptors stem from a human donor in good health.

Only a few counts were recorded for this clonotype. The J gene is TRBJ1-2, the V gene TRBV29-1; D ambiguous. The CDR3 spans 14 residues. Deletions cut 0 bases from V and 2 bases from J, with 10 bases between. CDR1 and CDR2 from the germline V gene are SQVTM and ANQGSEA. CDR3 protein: CSVEDSRENYGYTF. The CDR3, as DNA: TGCAGCGTTGAAGATTCACGGGAGAACTATGGCTACACCTTC.

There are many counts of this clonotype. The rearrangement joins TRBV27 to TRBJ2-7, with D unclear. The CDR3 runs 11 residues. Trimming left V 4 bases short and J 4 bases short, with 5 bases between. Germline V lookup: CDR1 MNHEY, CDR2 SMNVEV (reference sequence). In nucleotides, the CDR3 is TGTGCCAGCAGTTCGGGTTACGAGCAGTACTTC. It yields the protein CASSSGYEQYF.

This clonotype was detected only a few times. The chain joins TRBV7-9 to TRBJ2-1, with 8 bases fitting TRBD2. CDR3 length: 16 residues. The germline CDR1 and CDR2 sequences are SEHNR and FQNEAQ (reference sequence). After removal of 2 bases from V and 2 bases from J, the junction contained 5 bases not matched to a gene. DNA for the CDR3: TGTGCCAGCAGCTTACGAGCGGGAGTTACCTACAATGAGCAGTTCTTC. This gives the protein CASSLRAGVTYNEQFF. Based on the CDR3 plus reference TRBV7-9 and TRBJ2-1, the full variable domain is DTGVSQNPRHKITKRGQNVTFRCDPISEHNRLYWYRQTLGQGPEFLTYFQNEAQLEKSRLLSDRFSAERPKGSFSTLEIQRTEQGDSAMYLCASSLRAGVTYNEQFFGPGTRLTVL.

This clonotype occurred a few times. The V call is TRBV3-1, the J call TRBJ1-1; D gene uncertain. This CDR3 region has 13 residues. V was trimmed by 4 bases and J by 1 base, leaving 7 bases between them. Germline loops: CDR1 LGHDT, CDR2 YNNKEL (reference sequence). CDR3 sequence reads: CASSRIKNTEAFF. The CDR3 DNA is TGTGCCAGCAGCCGCATCAAGAACACTGAAGCTTTCTTT. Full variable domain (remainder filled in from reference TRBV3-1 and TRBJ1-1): DTAVSQTPKYLVTQMGNDKSIKCEQNLGHDTMYWYKQDSKKFLKIMFSYNNKELIINETVPNRFSPKSPDKAHLNLHINSLELGDSAVYFCASSRIKNTEAFFGQGTRLTVV.

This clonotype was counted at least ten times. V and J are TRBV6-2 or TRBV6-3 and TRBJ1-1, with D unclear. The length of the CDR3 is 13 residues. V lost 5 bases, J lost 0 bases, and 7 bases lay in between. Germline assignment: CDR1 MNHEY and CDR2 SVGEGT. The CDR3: CASSAALNTEAFF. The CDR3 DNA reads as TGTGCCAGCAGTGCGGCACTGAACACTGAAGCTTTCTTT.

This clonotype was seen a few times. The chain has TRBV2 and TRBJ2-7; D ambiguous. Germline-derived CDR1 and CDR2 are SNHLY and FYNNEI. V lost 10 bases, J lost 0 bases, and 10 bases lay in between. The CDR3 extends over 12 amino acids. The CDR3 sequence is CATSYRSYEQYF. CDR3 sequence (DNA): TGTGCCACCTCATATCGCTCCTACGAGCAGTACTTC.

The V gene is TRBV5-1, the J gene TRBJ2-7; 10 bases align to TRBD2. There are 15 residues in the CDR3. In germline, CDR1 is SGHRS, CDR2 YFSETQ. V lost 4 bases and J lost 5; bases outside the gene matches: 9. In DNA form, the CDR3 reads TGCGCCAGCAGCCCCTATGTAGCGGGAGGAAACGAGCAGTACTTC. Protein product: CASSPYVAGGNEQYF.

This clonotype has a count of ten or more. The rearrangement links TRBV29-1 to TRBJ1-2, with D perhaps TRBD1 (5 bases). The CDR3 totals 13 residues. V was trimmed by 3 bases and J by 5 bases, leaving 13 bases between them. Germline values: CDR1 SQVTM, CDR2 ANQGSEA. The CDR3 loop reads CSVEGGTQYGYTF. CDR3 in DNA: TGCAGCGTTGAGGGGGGGACCCAATATGGCTACACCTTC.

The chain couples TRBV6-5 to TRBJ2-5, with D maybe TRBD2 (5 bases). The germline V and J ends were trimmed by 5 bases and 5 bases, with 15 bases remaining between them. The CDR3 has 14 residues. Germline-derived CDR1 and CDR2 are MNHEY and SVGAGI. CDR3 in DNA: TGTGCCAGCAGTCACCGGGATTCTCTCGAGACCCAGTACTTC. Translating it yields CASSHRDSLETQYF.

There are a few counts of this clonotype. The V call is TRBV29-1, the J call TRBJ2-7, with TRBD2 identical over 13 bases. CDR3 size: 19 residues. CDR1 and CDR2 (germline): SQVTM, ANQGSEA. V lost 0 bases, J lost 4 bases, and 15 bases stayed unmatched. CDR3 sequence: CSVEDPRALLAGGRYEQYF. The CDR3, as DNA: TGCAGCGTTGAAGATCCGAGGGCACTACTAGCGGGAGGGAGATACGAGCAGTACTTC.

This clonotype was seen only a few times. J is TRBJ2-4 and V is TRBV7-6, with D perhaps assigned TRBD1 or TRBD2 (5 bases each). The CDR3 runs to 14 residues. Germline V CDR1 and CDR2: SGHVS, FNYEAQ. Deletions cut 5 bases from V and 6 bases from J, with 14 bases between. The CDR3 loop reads CASSPQTEGNIQYF. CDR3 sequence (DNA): TGTGCCAGCAGCCCACAGACAGAGGGAAACATTCAGTACTTC.

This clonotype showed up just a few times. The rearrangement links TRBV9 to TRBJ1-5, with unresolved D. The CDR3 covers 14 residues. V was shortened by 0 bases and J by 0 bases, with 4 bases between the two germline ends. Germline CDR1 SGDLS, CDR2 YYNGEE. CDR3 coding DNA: TGTGCCAGCAGCGTAGGTGATAGCAATCAGCCCCAGCATTTT. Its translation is CASSVGDSNQPQHF.

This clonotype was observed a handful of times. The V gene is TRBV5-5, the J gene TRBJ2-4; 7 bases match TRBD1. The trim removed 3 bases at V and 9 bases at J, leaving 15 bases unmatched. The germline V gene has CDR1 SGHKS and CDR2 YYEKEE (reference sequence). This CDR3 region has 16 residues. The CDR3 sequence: CASSSFSGTDAGIQYF. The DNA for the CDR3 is TGTGCCAGCAGCTCCTTCTCCGGGACAGATGCGGGCATTCAGTACTTC.

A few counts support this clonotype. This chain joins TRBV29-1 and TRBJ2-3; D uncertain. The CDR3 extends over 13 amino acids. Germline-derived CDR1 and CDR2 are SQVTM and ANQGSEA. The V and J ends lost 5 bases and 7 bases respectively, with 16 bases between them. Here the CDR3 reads CSVHWATDNTQYF. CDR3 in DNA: TGCAGCGTTCATTGGGCCACCGATAATACGCAGTATTTT.

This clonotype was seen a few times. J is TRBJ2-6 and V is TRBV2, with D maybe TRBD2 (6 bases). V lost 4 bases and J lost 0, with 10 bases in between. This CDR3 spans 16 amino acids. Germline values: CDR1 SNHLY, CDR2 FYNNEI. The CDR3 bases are TGTGCCAGCAGTGGGAGGGAGAACTCTGGGGCCAACGTCCTGACTTTC. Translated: CASSGRENSGANVLTF.

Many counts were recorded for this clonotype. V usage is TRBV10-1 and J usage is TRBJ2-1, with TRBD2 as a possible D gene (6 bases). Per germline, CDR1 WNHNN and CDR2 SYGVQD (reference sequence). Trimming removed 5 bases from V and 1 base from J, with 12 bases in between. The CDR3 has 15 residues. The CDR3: CASSRTGRSYNEQFF. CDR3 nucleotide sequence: TGCGCCAGCAGTAGAACCGGGAGATCCTACAATGAGCAGTTCTTC.

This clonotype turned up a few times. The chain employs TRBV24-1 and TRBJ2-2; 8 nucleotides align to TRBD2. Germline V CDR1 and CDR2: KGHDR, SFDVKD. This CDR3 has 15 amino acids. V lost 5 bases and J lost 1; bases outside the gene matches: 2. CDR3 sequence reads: CATSAAGENTGELFF. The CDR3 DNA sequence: TGTGCCACCAGTGCAGCGGGAGAGAACACCGGGGAGCTGTTTTTT.

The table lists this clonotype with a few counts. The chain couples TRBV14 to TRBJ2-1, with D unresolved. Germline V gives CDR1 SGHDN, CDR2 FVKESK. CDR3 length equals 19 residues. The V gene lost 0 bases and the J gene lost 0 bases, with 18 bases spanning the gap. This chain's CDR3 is CASSQEHKKRTSSYNEQFF. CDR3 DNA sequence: TGTGCCAGCAGCCAAGAACATAAAAAGCGCACGAGCTCCTACAATGAGCAGTTCTTC.

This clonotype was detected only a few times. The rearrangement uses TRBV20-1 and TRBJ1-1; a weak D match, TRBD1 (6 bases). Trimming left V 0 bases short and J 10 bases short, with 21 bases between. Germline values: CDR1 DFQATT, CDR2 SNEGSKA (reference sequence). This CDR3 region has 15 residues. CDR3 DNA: TGCAGTGCTAGAGATGGGGAACAGGGACAAATCGGAGCTTTCTTT. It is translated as CSARDGEQGQIGAFF.

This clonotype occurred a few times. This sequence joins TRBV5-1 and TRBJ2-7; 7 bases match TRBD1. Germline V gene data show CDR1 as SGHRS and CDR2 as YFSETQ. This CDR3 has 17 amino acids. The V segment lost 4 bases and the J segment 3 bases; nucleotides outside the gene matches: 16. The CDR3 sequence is CASSNTRQGIMSYEQYF. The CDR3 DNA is TGCGCCAGCAGCAATACGCGACAGGGTATAATGAGCTACGAGCAGTACTTC.

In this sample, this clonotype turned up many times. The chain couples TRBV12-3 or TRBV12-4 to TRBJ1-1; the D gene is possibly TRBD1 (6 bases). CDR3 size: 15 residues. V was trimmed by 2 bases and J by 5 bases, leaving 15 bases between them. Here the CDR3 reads CASSLHGGRETEAFF. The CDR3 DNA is TGTGCCAGCAGTTTACATGGGGGGCGAGAAACTGAAGCTTTCTTT.

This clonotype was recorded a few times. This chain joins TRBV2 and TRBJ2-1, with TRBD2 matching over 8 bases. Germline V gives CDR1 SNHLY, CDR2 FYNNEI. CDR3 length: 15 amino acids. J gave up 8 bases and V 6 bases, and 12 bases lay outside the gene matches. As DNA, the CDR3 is TGTGCCAGCAGAAGGCGGGTTCGGCGGGAGGATGAGCAGTTCTTC. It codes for CASRRRVRREDEQFF. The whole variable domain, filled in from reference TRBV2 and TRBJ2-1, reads EPEVTQTPSHQVTQMGQEVILRCVPISNHLYFYWYRQILGQKVEFLVSFYNNEISEKSEIFDDQFSVERPDGSNFTLKIRSTKLEDSAMYFCASRRRVRREDEQFFGPGTRLTVL.

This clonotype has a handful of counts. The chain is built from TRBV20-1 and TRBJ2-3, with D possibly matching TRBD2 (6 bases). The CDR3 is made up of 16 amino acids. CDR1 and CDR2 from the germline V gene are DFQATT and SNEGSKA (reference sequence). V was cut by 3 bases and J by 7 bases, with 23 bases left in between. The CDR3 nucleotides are TGCAGTGCTAGGGGGGACCTAGCGCCCTTCACGAATACGCAGTATTTT. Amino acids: CSARGDLAPFTNTQYF.

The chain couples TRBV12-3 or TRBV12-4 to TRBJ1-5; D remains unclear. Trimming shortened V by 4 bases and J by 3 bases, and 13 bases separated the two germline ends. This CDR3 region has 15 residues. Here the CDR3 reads CASSSTNSINQPQHF. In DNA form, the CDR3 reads TGTGCCAGCAGTTCTACGAATTCGATCAATCAGCCCCAGCATTTT.

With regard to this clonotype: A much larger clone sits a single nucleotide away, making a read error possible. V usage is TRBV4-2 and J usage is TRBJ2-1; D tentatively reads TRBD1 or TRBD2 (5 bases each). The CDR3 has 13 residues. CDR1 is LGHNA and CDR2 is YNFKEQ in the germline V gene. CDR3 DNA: TGTGGCAGCAGCCAGTGGGACGCGGATGAGCAGTTCTTC. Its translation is CGSSQWDADEQFF.

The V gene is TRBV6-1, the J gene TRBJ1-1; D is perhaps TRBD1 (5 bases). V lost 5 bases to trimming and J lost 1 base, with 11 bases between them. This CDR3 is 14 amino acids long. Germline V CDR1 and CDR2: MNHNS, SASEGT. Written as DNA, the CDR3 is TGTGCCAGCAGTATTGGGACCCAGAACACTGAAGCTTTCTTT. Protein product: CASSIGTQNTEAFF.

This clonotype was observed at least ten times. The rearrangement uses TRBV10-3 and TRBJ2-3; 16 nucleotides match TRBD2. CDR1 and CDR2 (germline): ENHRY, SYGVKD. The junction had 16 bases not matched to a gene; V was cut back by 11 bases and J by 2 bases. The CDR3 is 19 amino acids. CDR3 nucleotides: TGTGCCTCCAAGGAGGTGGGACTAGCGGGAGGGACGCTCACAGATACGCAGTATTTT. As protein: CASKEVGLAGGTLTDTQYF.